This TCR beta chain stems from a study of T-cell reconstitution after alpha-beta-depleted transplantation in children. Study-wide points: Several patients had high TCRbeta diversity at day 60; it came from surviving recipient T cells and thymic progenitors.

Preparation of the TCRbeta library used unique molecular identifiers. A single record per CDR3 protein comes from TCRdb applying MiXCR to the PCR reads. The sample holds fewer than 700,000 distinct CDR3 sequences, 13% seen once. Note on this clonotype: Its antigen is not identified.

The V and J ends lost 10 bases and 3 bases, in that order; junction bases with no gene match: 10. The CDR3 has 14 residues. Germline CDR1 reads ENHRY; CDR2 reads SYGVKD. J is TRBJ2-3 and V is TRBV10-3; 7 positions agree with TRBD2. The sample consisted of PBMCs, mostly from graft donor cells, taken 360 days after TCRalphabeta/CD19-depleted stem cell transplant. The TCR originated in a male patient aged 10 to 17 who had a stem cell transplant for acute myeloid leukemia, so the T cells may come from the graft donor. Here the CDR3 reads CATREGSLTDTQYF. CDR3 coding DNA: TGTGCCACCAGGGAGGGGTCCTTAACAGATACGCAGTATTTT.